The 23 T cell receptor beta chains listed next were all sequenced from one sample in a study of blood T cell repertoires in COVID-19. Profiling relied on immunoSEQ multiplex PCR, and the TCRdb table lists in-frame clones only, not all of them. Here the sample spans 250,000 to 350,000 clones, over 75% being singletons. The sample consisted of peripheral blood. These receptors came from a woman between 45 and 60 years old with active or convalescent COVID-19.

This rearrangement joins TRBV28 to TRBJ1-5, with 10 bases that match TRBD1. The junction had 8 bases not matched to a gene; V was cut back by 10 bases and J by 2 bases. The CDR3 runs to 15 residues. Germline loops: CDR1 MDHEN, CDR2 SYDVKM. This CDR3 is CATRSGTGGNQPQHF. The CDR3 DNA follows: TGTGCCACGCGTAGCGGGACAGGGGGCAATCAGCCCCAGCATTTT.

The chain is built from TRBV7-6 and TRBJ1-5; maybe TRBD1 (5 bases). The CDR3 loop spans 17 amino acids. Trimming removed 4 bases from V and 4 bases from J, with 20 bases in between. In germline, CDR1 is SGHVS, CDR2 FNYEAQ. The CDR3 protein is CASSSQPPGSGNQPQHF. The DNA for the CDR3 is TGTGCCAGCAGCTCACAGCCCCCAGGGTCTGGAAATCAGCCCCAGCATTTT.

This clone was detected only a few times. The junction departs from germline at one end; a sequencing error may be responsible. The chain employs TRBV3-1 (or the pseudogene TRBV3-2) and TRBJ1-1; D remains unclear. The CDR3 has 11 amino acids. The V gene's germline CDR1 is LGHDT and CDR2 YNNKEL (reference sequence). CDR3 sequence: CASSQDFSTLF. In DNA form, the CDR3 reads TGTGCCAGCAGCCAAGATTTTTCCACACTCTTT.

The chain has TRBV4-3 and TRBJ1-4; 11 nucleotides line up with TRBD1. The CDR3 is 16 amino acids. The V and J ends lost 3 bases and 2 bases, in that order; junction bases with no gene match: 2. Germline CDR1 is LGHNA and CDR2 is YSLEER. The CDR3 DNA reads TGCGCCAGCAGCCAGGGACAGGGGGTGACTAATGAAAAACTGTTTTTT. As protein: CASSQGQGVTNEKLFF.

The chain combines TRBV5-8 with TRBJ1-1; D perhaps matches TRBD1 (6 bases). Trimming took 3 bases from V and 3 from J, leaving 21 bases between them. This CDR3 spans 17 amino acids. CDR1 and CDR2 from the germline V gene are SGHTS and YDEGEE. The CDR3 here is CASSSGYGGAADTEAFF. The CDR3 DNA is TGTGCCAGCAGCTCGGGGTATGGGGGGGCGGCGGACACTGAAGCTTTCTTT.

The count of this clone is one. J is TRBJ1-2 and V is TRBV19; 12 nucleotides match TRBD1. The ends lost 5 bases at V and 3 bases at J; junction bases unmatched: 10. Germline V gene data show CDR1 as LNHDA and CDR2 as SQIVND (reference sequence). The CDR3 spans 17 residues. The CDR3 DNA follows: TGTGCCAGTAGTGCCGGGACAGGGGGCGCAGGCTACTATGGCTACACCTTC. This codes for CASSAGTGGAGYYGYTF.

The genes are TRBV7-9 and TRBJ1-1; the D is unclear. The ends were cut back, 6 bases at V and 3 bases at J, with 14 bases in the middle. The CDR3 has 14 amino acids. Germline loops: CDR1 SEHNR, CDR2 FQNEAQ (reference sequence). CDR3 bases: TGTGCCAGCAGTATCCCCTTCGGGGACACTGAAGCTTTCTTT. Translated, it gives CASSIPFGDTEAFF.

This chain links TRBV9 with TRBJ2-3, with TRBD2 matching over 9 bases. Germline trimming cut 4 bases from V and 3 bases from J; bases unmatched to any gene: 9. The CDR3 loop spans 16 amino acids. Per the germline V gene, CDR1 is SGDLS and CDR2 is YYNGEE. The chain's CDR3 is CASSTSLAGETDTQYF. CDR3 sequence (DNA): TGTGCCAGCAGCACCTCATTAGCGGGAGAAACAGATACGCAGTATTTT.

V usage is TRBV3-1 (or the pseudogene TRBV3-2) and J usage is TRBJ2-4; D is ambiguous. There are 14 residues in the CDR3. The V end was cut by 3 bases, the J end by 0 bases, with 6 bases between. The germline gives CDR1 LGHDT, CDR2 YNNKEL (reference sequence). CDR3 nucleotide sequence: TGTGCCAGCAGCCATAGTCCAGCCAAAAACATTCAGTACTTC. It specifies CASSHSPAKNIQYF.

CDR3 region: CASSPDLPGTEAFF. The CDR3 DNA is TGTGCCAGCTCACCAGACTTACCCGGCACTGAAGCTTTCTTT. This chain connects TRBV18 to TRBJ1-1; D is unresolved. Per germline, CDR1 KGHSH and CDR2 LQKENI. The CDR3 is 14 amino acids. The V gene lost 2 bases and the J gene lost 4 bases, with 11 bases spanning the gap.

Only one count was recorded for this clone. This sequence joins TRBV7-6 and TRBJ1-1; 7 bases match TRBD1. The trim removed 5 bases at V and 0 bases at J, leaving 6 bases unmatched. The germline gives CDR1 SGHVS, CDR2 FNYEAQ. This CDR3 comprises 15 residues. This CDR3 is CASSQAGTVNTEAFF. CDR3 DNA: TGTGCCAGCAGCCAAGCCGGGACAGTGAACACTGAAGCTTTCTTT.

The chain has TRBV28 and TRBJ1-5; D is undetermined. V was trimmed by 3 bases and J by 6 bases, leaving 12 bases between them. This CDR3 has 14 amino acids. Germline V gene lookup returns CDR1 MDHEN and CDR2 SYDVKM. CDR3 sequence: CASSLDWAGQPQHF. Here the CDR3 DNA reads TGTGCCAGCAGTTTGGACTGGGCGGGTCAGCCCCAGCATTTT.

The CDR3 here is CASSSGRTSSYNSPLHF. In nucleotides, the CDR3 is TGTGCCAGCAGTTCCGGACGGACTAGCTCCTATAATTCACCCCTCCACTTT. The chain carries TRBV6-2 or TRBV6-3 and TRBJ1-6, with no clear D. The V end was cut by 4 bases, the J end by 0 bases, with 13 bases between. This CDR3 is built from 17 residues. Germline CDR1 is MNHEY and CDR2 is SVGEGT.

V and J are TRBV5-1 and TRBJ2-5, with TRBD2 matching over 11 bases. Germline V gene lookup returns CDR1 SGHRS and CDR2 YFSETQ. The V and J ends lost 1 base and 3 bases, in that order; junction bases with no gene match: 8. The CDR3 length is 17 residues. The CDR3 sequence: CASSLSVLAGGKETQYF. The CDR3, as DNA: TGCGCCAGCAGCTTGTCCGTTTTAGCGGGAGGGAAAGAGACCCAGTACTTC.

The chain is built from TRBV7-2 and TRBJ2-5; unclear D gene. This CDR3 region has 15 residues. Trimming took 1 base from V and 5 from J, leaving 14 bases between them. Germline CDR1 is SGHTA and CDR2 is FQGNSA. The CDR3 region has the DNA TGTGCCAGCAGCTTAGATTGGGCAGCCCGGGAGACCCAGTACTTC. Amino acids: CASSLDWAARETQYF.

The rearrangement joins TRBV4-1 to TRBJ2-7; TRBD2 agrees at 11 bases. This CDR3 contains 16 residues. Germline lookup yields CDR1 MGHRA and CDR2 YSYEKL. The V segment lost 0 bases and the J segment 3 bases; nucleotides outside the gene matches: 4. CDR3 sequence reads: CASSQDRGTSGYEQYF. CDR3 coding DNA: TGCGCCAGCAGCCAAGATCGAGGGACTAGCGGCTACGAGCAGTACTTC.

The V gene is TRBV5-8, the J gene TRBJ2-5; weak D call: TRBD1 (5 bases). The CDR3 covers 15 residues. V was trimmed by 3 bases and J by 0 bases, leaving 12 bases between them. Germline CDR1 is SGHTS and CDR2 is YDEGEE. The CDR3 DNA reads as TGTGCCAGCAGCTCTCGACAGCAGTACCAAGAGACCCAGTACTTC. Its translation is CASSSRQQYQETQYF. Supplemented by reference TRBV5-8 and TRBJ2-5, the full variable domain reads EAGVTQSPTHLIKTRGQQATLRCSPISGHTSVYWYQQALGLGLQFLLWYDEGEERNRGNFPPRFSGRQFPNYSSELNVNALELEDSALYLCASSSRQQYQETQYFGPGTRLLVL.

V usage is TRBV5-1 and J usage is TRBJ1-1, with D tentatively TRBD1 (5 bases). From germline, CDR1 is SGHRS and CDR2 YFSETQ. Trimming took 6 bases from V and 0 from J, leaving 9 bases between them. The CDR3 is 13 residues long. CDR3: CASTSTVNTEAFF. The CDR3 DNA sequence: TGCGCCAGCACCTCGACAGTGAACACTGAAGCTTTCTTT.

The chain combines TRBV6-5 with TRBJ1-5; D unclear. The V gene's germline CDR1 is MNHEY and CDR2 SVGAGI. V was pared by 6 bases and J by 2 bases, with 11 bases between. The CDR3 loop spans 14 amino acids. The CDR3, as DNA: TGTGCCAGCAGCCCGACGCGGGGCAATCAGCCCCAGCATTTT. This codes for CASSPTRGNQPQHF.

V gene TRBV29-1 combines with J gene TRBJ2-7; 10 positions agree with TRBD2. Trimming removed 3 bases from V and 3 bases from J; junction bases left unmatched: 5. Germline assignment: CDR1 SQVTM and CDR2 ANQGSEA. The CDR3 contains 14 residues. CDR3 DNA sequence: TGCAGCGTTGAGGGTACTAGCGGGAACTACGAGCAGTACTTC. Translation gives CSVEGTSGNYEQYF.

The chain employs TRBV5-1 and TRBJ1-1; no definite D call. CDR3 length: 13 amino acids. Looked up from germline, CDR1 is SGHRS and CDR2 is YFSETQ. V was pared by 4 bases and J by 2 bases, with 9 bases between. The CDR3 sequence: CASSDLVNTEAFF. For the CDR3, the DNA is TGCGCCAGCAGCGATTTAGTAAACACTGAAGCTTTCTTT.

The count of this clone is one. J is TRBJ1-2 and V is TRBV13; D is uncertain. Between the trimmed V and J ends, which lost 1 base and 3 bases, there was a span of 9 bases. Germline loops: CDR1 PRHDT, CDR2 FYEKMQ (reference sequence). The length of the CDR3 is 14 residues. The CDR3 sequence: CASSLAREDYGYTF. Here the CDR3 DNA reads TGTGCCAGCAGCTTAGCTAGGGAGGACTATGGCTACACCTTC.

J is TRBJ1-1 and V is TRBV11-3; a possible D gene is TRBD1 (6 bases). Germline CDR1 and CDR2: SGHNT and YENEEA. V lost 2 bases, J lost 8 bases, and 18 bases lay in between. This CDR3 has 15 residues. CDR3 nucleotide sequence: TGTGCCAGCAGCTTAACCCCGGTTGCGGGGGCCGAAGCTTTCTTT. This encodes CASSLTPVAGAEAFF.